The sequence of this T cell receptor beta chain was determined in a study of cytomegalovirus exposure and HLA in healthy donors. PCR employed 60 Vbeta and 13 Jbeta primers. TCRdb's copy holds only in-frame clones and misses some; the assay was immunoSEQ multiplex PCR. This sample's clone table lists about 65,000 clones. Study-wide results and limits: By a later analysis, the bulk of CMV-associated TCR beta chains appeared HLA-restricted.

CDR1 and CDR2 (germline): LGHNA, YNFKEQ. The CDR3 is made up of 13 amino acids. V was pared by 1 base and J by 8 bases, with 11 bases between. As concerns this clone: Its antigen is unidentified.

The J gene is TRBJ1-2, the V gene TRBV4-2; no reliable D call. This sequence was found in a boy aged 10-17 years in good health and CMV-seronegative. Material: PBMCs. The CDR3 here is CASSQGQIWGYTF. DNA for the CDR3: TGTGCCAGCAGCCAAGGGCAGATCTGGGGCTACACCTTC.